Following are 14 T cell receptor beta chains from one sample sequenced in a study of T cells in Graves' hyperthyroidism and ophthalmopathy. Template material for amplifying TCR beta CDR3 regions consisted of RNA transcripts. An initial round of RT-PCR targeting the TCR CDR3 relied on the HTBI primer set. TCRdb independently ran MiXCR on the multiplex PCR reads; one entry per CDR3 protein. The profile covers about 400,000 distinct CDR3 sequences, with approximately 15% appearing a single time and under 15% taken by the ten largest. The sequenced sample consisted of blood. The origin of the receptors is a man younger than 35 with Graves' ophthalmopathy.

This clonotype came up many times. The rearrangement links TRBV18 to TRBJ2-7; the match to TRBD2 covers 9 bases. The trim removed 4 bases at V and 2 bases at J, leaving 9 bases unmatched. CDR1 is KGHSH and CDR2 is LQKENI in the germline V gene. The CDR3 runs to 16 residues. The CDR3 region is CASSRRIAGETYEQYF. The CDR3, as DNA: TGTGCCAGCTCACGTCGAATAGCGGGAGAAACCTACGAGCAGTACTTC. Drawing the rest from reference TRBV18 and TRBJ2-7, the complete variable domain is NAGVMQNPRHLVRRRGQEARLRCSPMKGHSHVYWYRQLPEEGLKFMVYLQKENIIDESGMPKERFSAEFPKEGPSILRIQQVVRGDSAAYFCASSRRIAGETYEQYFGPGTRLTVT.

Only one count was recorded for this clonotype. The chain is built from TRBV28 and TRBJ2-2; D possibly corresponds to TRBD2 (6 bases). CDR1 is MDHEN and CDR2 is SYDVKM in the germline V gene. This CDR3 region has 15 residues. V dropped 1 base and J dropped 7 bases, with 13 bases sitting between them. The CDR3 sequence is CASSLSGGGVGELFF. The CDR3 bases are TGTGCCAGCAGTTTATCGGGCGGCGGGGTCGGGGAGCTGTTTTTT.

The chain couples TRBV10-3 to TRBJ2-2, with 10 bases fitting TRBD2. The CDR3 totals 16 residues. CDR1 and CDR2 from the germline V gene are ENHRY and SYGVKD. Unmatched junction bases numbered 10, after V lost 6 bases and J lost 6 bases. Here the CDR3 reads CAIRGASGSGPGELFF. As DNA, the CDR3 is TGTGCCATCAGGGGGGCTAGCGGGAGCGGCCCCGGGGAGCTGTTTTTT.

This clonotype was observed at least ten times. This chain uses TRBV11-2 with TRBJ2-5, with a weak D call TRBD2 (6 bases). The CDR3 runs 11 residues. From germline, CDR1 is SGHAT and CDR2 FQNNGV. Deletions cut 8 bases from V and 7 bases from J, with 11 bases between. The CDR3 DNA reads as TGTGCCAGCTCCCTGGGGGGGACCCAGTACTTC. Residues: CASSLGGTQYF.

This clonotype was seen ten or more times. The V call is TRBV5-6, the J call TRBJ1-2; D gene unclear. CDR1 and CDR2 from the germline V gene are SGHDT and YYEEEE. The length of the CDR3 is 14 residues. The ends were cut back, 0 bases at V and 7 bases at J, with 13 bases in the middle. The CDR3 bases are TGTGCCAGCAGCTTGGGGCGGTCTCCAATTGGCTACACCTTC. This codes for CASSLGRSPIGYTF.

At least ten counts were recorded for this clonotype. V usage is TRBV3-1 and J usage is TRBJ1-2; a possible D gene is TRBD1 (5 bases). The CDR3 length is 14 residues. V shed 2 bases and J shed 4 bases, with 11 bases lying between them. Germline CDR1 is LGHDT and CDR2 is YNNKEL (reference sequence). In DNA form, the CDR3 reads TGTGCCAGCAGCCAATTGACAGAAAGCTATGGCTACACCTTC. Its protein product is CASSQLTESYGYTF.

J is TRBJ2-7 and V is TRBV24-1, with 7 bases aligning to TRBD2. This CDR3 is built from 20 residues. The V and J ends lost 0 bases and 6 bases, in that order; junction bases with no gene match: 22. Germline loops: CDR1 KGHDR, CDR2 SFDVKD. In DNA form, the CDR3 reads TGTGCCACCAGTGATTTGGGGGAGGGGCAGGAGGGCCTGGTATTGGGCGAGCAGTACTTC. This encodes CATSDLGEGQEGLVLGEQYF.

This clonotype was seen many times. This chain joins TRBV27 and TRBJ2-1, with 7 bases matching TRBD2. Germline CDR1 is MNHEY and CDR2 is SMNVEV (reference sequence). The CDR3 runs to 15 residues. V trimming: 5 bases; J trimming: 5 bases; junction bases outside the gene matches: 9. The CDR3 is CASSQASGFHNEQFF. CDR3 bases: TGTGCCAGCAGTCAGGCTAGCGGCTTTCACAATGAGCAGTTCTTC.

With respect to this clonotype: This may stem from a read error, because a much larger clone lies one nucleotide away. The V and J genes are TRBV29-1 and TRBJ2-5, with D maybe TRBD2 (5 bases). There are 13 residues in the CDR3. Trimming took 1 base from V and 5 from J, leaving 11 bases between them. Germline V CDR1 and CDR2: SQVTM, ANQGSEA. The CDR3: CSVEGLTGETQYF. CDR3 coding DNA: TGCAGCGTTGAAGGACTAACTGGGGAGACCCAGTACTTC.

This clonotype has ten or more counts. The CDR3 sequence is CASSYRSASYEQYF. CDR3 bases: TGTGCCAGCAGTTATCGTAGCGCCTCCTACGAGCAGTACTTC. The chain employs TRBV6-5 and TRBJ2-7; D might be TRBD2 (5 bases). Germline-derived CDR1 and CDR2 are MNHEY and SVGAGI. The germline V and J ends were trimmed by 3 bases and 0 bases, with 9 bases remaining between them. The CDR3 spans 14 residues.

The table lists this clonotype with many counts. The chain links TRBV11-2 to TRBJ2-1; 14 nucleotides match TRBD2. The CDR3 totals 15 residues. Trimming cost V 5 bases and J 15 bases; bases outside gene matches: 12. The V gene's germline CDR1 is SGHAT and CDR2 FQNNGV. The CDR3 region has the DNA TGTGCCAGCAGCCCGCGACTAGCGGGAGGGCCCGAGTTGTTCTTC. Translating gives CASSPRLAGGPELFF. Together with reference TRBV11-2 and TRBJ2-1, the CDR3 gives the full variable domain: EAGVAQSPRYKIIEKRQSVAFWCNPISGHATLYWYQQILGQGPKLLIQFQNNGVVDDSQLPKDRFSAERLKGVDSTLKIQPAKLEDSAVYLCASSPRLAGGPELFFGPGTRLTVL.

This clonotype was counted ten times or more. In DNA, the CDR3 is TGTGCCAGCAGTTTGTACAGAAATAGCAATCAGCCCCAGCATTTT. Amino acid sequence: CASSLYRNSNQPQHF. This chain uses TRBV27 with TRBJ1-5, with D uncertain. This CDR3 region has 15 residues. CDR1 MNHEY and CDR2 SMNVEV come from the germline V gene (reference sequence). Deletions cut 3 bases from V and 0 bases from J, with 9 bases between.

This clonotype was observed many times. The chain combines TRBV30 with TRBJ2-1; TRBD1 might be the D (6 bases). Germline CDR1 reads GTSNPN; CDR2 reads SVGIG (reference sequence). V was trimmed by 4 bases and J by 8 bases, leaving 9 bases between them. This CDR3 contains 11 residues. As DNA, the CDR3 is TGTGCCTGGACAGGGGTCTATGAGCAGTTCTTC. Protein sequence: CAWTGVYEQFF.

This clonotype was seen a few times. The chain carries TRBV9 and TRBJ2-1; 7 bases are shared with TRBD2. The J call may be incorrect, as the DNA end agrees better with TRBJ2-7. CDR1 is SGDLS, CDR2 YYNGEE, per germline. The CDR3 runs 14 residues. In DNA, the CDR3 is TGTGCCAGCAGCCCTAGCGGAGGGGTCAATGAGCAGTACTTC. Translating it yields CASSPSGGVNEQYF.